These T cell receptor beta chains were read from a single sample in a study of blood T cell repertoires in COVID-19. The data were produced by immunoSEQ multiplex PCR, yet TCRdb's version contains in-frame clones alone and is incomplete. The sample carries about 150,000 clones, about 88% recorded once. Sequences were obtained from peripheral blood. The receptors were gathered from a human donor in a cohort sampled during active COVID-19. Each CDR3 is given with its conserved first and last residue. A D gene is named only where the DNA matches it firmly.

cdr3_nt cdr3_aa cdr3_length j_call d_call v_call
TGTGCCAGCAGTGAACAGGGGCCAGATACGCAGTATTTT CASSEQGPDTQYF 13 TRBJ2-3 . TRBV2
TGCGCCAGCAGCTTAAGCCCCGTTTCGGTAGCGGGGACCTACGAGCAGTACTTC CASSLSPVSVAGTYEQYF 18 TRBJ2-7 TRBD2 TRBV5-1
TGTGCCATCACTGGTGCGAGAGGGGGCCCTTACAATGAGCAGTTCTTC CAITGARGGPYNEQFF 16 TRBJ2-1 TRBD1 TRBV10-3
TGTGCCAGCTCCGAACTAGCGGAGTCCTACGAGCAGTACTTC CASSELAESYEQYF 14 TRBJ2-7 TRBD2 TRBV18
TGTGCCAGCAGCTTTACAGGGTTGAATTCACCCCTCCACTTT CASSFTGLNSPLHF 14 TRBJ1-6 . TRBV7-8
TGTGCCACCAGTGACCAGGTTTCCGAGACCCAGTACTTC CATSDQVSETQYF 13 TRBJ2-5 . TRBV24-1
TGTGCCAGCAGTGTGTCGGGTGCAACTAATGAAAAACTGTTTTTT CASSVSGATNEKLFF 15 TRBJ1-4 . TRBV28
TGTGCCAGCAGGGGCGCCTACGAGCAGTACTTC CASRGAYEQYF 11 TRBJ2-7 . TRBV3-1/TRBV3-2
TGCAGTGCTAGTCCCAGGGGGCCTTCACCCCTCCACTTT CSASPRGPSPLHF 13 TRBJ1-6 TRBD1 TRBV20-1
TGCGCCAGCAGCTTGGCACAGGGCTCCTACGAGCAGTACTTC CASSLAQGSYEQYF 14 TRBJ2-7 . TRBV5-1